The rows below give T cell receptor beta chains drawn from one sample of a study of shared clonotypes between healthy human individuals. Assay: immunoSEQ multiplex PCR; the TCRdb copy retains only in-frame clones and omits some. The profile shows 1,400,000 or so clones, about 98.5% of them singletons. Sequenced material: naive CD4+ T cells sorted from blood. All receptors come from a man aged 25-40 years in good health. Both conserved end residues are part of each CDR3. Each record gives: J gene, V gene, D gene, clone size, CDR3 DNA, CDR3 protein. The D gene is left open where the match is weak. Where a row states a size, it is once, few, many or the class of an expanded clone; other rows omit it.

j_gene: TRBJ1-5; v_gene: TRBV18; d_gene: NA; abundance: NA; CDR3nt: TGTGCCAGCTCCATCACAGGGATCGATCAGCCCCAGCATTTT; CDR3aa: CASSITGIDQPQHF
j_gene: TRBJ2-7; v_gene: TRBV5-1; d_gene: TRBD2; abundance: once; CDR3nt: TGCGCCAGCAGCCTTGAGCTAGCGGGGTTTACTAGCTCCTACGAGCAGTACTTC; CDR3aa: CASSLELAGFTSSYEQYF
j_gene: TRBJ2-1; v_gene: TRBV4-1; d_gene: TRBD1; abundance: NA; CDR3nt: TGCGCCAGCAGCCAAGATCGTTCCTGGACAGGGGGCCTAAATGAGCAGTTCTTC; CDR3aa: CASSQDRSWTGGLNEQFF
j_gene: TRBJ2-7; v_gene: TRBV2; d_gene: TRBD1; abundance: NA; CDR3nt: TGTGCCAGCAGGCCAACAGGGGTCTACGAGCAGTACTTC; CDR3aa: CASRPTGVYEQYF
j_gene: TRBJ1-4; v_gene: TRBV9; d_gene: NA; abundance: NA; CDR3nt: TGTGCCAGCAGCGTTGGTACTAATGAAAAACTGTTTTTT; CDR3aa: CASSVGTNEKLFF
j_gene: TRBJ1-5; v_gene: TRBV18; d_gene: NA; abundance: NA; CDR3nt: TGTGCCAGCTCACCCACGGGGTCCAACAATCAGCCCCAGCATTTT; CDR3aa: CASSPTGSNNQPQHF
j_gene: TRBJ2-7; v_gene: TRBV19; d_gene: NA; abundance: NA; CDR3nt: TGTGCCAGTAGTATTTCAGGGGGGGGATCCTACGAGCAGTACTTC; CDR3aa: CASSISGGGSYEQYF
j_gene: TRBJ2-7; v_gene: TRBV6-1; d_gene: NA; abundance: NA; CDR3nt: TGTGCCAGCAGTCGGACAGAGACTTATTACGAGCAGTACTTC; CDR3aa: CASSRTETYYEQYF
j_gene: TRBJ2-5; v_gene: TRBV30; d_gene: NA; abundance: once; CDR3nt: TGTGCCTGGAGTGTACCAGGGTCAGAGACCCAGTACTTC; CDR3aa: CAWSVPGSETQYF
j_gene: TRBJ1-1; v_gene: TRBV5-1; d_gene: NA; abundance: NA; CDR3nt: TGCGCCAGCAGCTTATCCGTGGCGGCTCCGGACACTGAAGCTTTCTTT; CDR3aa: CASSLSVAAPDTEAFF
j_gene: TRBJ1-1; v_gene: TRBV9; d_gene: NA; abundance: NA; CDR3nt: TGTGCCAGCAGCGTAGAGGGCCAGCTGAACACTGAAGCTTTCTTT; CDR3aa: CASSVEGQLNTEAFF
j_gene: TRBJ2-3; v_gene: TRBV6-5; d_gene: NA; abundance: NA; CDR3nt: TGTGCCAGCAGTCTCCCAGGGACAGATACGCAGTATTTT; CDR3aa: CASSLPGTDTQYF
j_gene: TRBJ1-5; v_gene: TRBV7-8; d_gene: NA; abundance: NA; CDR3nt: TGTGCCAGCAGCTCGACCGGGGGAAGGGGGGGACAGCCCCAGCATTTT; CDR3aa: CASSSTGGRGGQPQHF
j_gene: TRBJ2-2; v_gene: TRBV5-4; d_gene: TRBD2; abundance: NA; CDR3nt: TGTGCCAGCAGCTCTAGCGGCTGGGCCGGGGAGCTGTTTTTT; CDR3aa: CASSSSGWAGELFF
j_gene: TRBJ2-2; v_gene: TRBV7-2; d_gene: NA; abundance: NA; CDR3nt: TGTGCCAGCAGCTTAGACCCCCCCTCGAACACCGGGGAGCTGTTTTTT; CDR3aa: CASSLDPPSNTGELFF
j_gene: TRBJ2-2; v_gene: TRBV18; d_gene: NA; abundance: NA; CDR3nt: TGTGCCAGCTCACCAATGACTACGAACACCGGGGAGCTGTTTTTT; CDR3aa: CASSPMTTNTGELFF
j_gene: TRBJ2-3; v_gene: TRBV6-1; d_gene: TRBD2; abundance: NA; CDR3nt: TGTGCCAGCAGTGAAGGGGGACTAGCGGGAAGGGATACGCAGTATTTT; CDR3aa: CASSEGGLAGRDTQYF
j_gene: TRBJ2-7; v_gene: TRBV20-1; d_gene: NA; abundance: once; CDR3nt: TGCAGTGCCAGGAGTGGTGAGCAGTACTTC; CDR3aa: CSARSGEQYF
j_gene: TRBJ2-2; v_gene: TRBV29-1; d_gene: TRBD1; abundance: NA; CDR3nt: TGCAGCGCTGGACGGCAGGGGGCATCCGGGGAGCTGTTTTTT; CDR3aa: CSAGRQGASGELFF
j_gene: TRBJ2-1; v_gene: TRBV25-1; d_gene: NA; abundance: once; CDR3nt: TGTGCCAGCAGCCGTCACAATGAGCAGTTCTTC; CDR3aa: CASSRHNEQFF
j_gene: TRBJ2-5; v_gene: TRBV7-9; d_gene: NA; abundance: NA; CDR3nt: TGTGCCAGCAGCTTAGTTACGGGGGTAACAGAGACCCAGTACTTC; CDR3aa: CASSLVTGVTETQYF
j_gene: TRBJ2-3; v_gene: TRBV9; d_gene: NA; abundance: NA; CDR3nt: TGTGCCAGCAGCGTAGGGGAGCCGGTACATACGCAGTATTTT; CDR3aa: CASSVGEPVHTQYF
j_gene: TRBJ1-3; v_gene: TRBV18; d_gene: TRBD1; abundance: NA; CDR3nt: TGTGCCAGCTCACCGGGACAGAGAGCCCTCCACTCTGGAAACACCATATATTTT; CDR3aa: CASSPGQRALHSGNTIYF
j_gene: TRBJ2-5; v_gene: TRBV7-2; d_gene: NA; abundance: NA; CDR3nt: TGTGCCAGCAGCTTAGTCGGGCAGGGTGGGGAGACCCAGTACTTC; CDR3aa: CASSLVGQGGETQYF
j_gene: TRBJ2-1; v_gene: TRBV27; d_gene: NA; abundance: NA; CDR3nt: TGTGCCAGCAGTCTTTCCAATGAGCAGTTCTTC; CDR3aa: CASSLSNEQFF
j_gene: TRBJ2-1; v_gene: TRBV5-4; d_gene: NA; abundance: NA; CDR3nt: TGTGCCAGCAGCTTGGAGGGGCGAGAGCAGTTCTTC; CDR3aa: CASSLEGREQFF
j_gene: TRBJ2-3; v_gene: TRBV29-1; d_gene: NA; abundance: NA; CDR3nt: TGCAGCGTTGCGGTAATAGCGGACACAGATACGCAGTATTTT; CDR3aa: CSVAVIADTDTQYF
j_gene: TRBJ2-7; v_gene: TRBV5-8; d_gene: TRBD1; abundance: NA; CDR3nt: TGTGCCAGCAGCTTGGTAGGACAGGGTATTTACGAGCAGTACTTC; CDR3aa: CASSLVGQGIYEQYF
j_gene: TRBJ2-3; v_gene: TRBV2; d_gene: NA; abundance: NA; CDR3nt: TGTGCCAGCAAGGGATATCATAAAGATACGCAGTATTTT; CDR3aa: CASKGYHKDTQYF
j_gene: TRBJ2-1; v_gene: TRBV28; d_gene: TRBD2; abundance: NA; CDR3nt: TGTGCCAGCAGTCCTACTAGCGGGAGTACCAATGAGCAGTTCTTC; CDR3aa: CASSPTSGSTNEQFF
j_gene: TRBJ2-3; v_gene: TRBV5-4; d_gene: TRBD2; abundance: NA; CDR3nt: TGTGCCAGCAGAGCAGGGACTAGCGTTTTTAGAGATACGCAGTATTTT; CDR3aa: CASRAGTSVFRDTQYF
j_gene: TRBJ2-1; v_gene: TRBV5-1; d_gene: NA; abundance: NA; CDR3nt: TGCGCCAGCAGCTTTTTCGGGCCCCAAACCCCCAATGAGCAGTTCTTC; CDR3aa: CASSFFGPQTPNEQFF
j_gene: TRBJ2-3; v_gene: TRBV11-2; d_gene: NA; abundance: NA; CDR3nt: TGTGCCAGCAGGGGGCGGGGAAGCACAGATACGCAGTATTTT; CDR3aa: CASRGRGSTDTQYF
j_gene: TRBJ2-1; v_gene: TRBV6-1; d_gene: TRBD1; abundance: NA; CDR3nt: TGTGCCAGCAGGGGACAGCGGGAGCAGTTCTTC; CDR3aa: CASRGQREQFF
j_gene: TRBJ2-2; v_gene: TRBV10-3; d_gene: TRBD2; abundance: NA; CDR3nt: TGTGCCATCAGAACGGGACTAACAAACACCGGGGAGCTGTTTTTT; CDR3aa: CAIRTGLTNTGELFF
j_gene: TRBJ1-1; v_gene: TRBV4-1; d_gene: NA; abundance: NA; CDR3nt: TGCGCCAGCAGCCAACCCGGGACTGGGACTGAAGCTTTCTTT; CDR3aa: CASSQPGTGTEAFF
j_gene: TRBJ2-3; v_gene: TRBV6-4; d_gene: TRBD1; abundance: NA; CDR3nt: TGTGCCAGCAGTGACTCGACGGGGACAGGCACAGATACGCAGTATTTT; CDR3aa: CASSDSTGTGTDTQYF
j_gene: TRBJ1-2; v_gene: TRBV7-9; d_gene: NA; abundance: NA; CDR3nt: TGTGCCAGCAGCGGAGAGAACTATGGCTACACCTTC; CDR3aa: CASSGENYGYTF
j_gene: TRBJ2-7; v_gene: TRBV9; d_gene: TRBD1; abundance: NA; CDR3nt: TGTGCCAGCAGCGCTGTTCCGGGACAGGGGTCGTACGAGCAGTACTTC; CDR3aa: CASSAVPGQGSYEQYF
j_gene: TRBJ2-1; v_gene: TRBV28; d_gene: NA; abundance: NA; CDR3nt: TGTGCCAGCAGCCCCGACGTCTACAATGAGCAGTTCTTC; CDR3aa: CASSPDVYNEQFF
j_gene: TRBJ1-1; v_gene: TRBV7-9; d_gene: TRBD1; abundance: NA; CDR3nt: TGTGCCAGCAGCTTGGGACAGATGAACACTGAAGCTTTCTTT; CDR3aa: CASSLGQMNTEAFF
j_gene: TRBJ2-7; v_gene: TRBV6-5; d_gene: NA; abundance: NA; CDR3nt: TGTGCCAGCAGTACAGGTCGTCCCCCCTACGAGCAGTACTTC; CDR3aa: CASSTGRPPYEQYF
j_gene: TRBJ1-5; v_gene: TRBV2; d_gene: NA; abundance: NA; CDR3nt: TGTGCCAGCAGTTTTTACAGGGCTAATCAGCCCCAGCATTTT; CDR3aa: CASSFYRANQPQHF
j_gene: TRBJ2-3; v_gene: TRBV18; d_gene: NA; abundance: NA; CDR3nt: TGTGCCAGCTCGAGACTCTTAAGCCCCACAGATACGCAGTATTTT; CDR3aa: CASSRLLSPTDTQYF
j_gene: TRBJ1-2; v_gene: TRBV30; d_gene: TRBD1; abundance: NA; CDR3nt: TGTGCCGGGAACGACAGACACAGGGGGCGCAACTATGGCTACACCTTC; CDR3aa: CAGNDRHRGRNYGYTF
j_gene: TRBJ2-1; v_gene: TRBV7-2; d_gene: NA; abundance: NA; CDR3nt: TGTGCCAGCAGCTTAGCGCGGCAGGGTCCTTACAATGAGCAGTTCTTC; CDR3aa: CASSLARQGPYNEQFF
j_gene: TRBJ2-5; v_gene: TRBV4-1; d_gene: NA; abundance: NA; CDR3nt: TGCGCCAGCAGCCAAGTTTTGGGGGAGACCCAGTACTTC; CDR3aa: CASSQVLGETQYF
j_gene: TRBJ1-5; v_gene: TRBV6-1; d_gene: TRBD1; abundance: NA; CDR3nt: TGTGCCAGCAACCTCTGGACAGGGGGATTGAAGCCCCAGCATTTT; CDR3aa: CASNLWTGGLKPQHF